What follows are 13 T cell receptor beta chains derived from one specimen sequenced in a study of cytomegalovirus exposure and HLA in healthy donors. 13 Jbeta primers and 60 Vbeta primers were used for the PCR. Profiled with immunoSEQ multiplex PCR; TCRdb holds only in-frame clones, not every one. The sample lists 60,000 to 80,000 clones, under 80% occurring once. Material: PBMCs. These receptors all stem from a woman aged 25-40 years in good health and CMV-seronegative.

The chain carries TRBV6-5 and TRBJ2-6, with D maybe TRBD1 (6 bases). V lost 4 bases and J 0 bases, leaving 7 bases between the germline ends. The CDR3 is 15 amino acids. Per germline, CDR1 MNHEY and CDR2 SVGAGI. This chain's CDR3 is CASSWDNSGANVLTF. The CDR3 DNA sequence: TGTGCCAGCAGTTGGGACAACTCTGGGGCCAACGTCCTGACTTTC.

This clone was counted only a few times. This chain links TRBV6-5 with TRBJ1-5; 7 bases line up with TRBD1. The V segment lost 6 bases and the J segment 2 bases; nucleotides outside the gene matches: 1. The CDR3 sequence is 13 residues long. From germline, CDR1 is MNHEY and CDR2 SVGAGI. CDR3 nucleotide sequence: TGTGCCAGCAGCACAGGGGGCAATCAGCCCCAGCATTTT. This codes for CASSTGGNQPQHF.

CDR3 amino acids: CATSRVRLEGRSGNTIYF. DNA for the CDR3: TGTGCCACCAGCAGAGTTAGGCTGGAGGGCCGCTCTGGAAACACCATATATTTT. The chain couples TRBV15 to TRBJ1-3; D is ambiguous. Trimming shortened V by 1 base and J by 0 bases, and 16 bases separated the two germline ends. CDR1 is LNHNV and CDR2 is YYDKDF in the germline V gene (reference sequence). The CDR3 contains 18 residues.

This clone was detected a few times. The V call is TRBV5-6, the J call TRBJ1-2, with D unresolved. The V gene's germline CDR1 is SGHDT and CDR2 YYEEEE. Between the trimmed V and J ends, which lost 4 bases and 5 bases, there was a span of 6 bases. The CDR3 contains 11 residues. CDR3: CASSVAYGYTF. The CDR3 coding sequence is TGTGCCAGCAGCGTGGCTTATGGCTACACCTTC.

This chain uses TRBV27 with TRBJ2-2; 8 positions match TRBD2. J was trimmed by 4 bases and V by 6 bases; bases with no gene match: 7. Germline CDR1 and CDR2: MNHEY and SMNVEV (reference sequence). This CDR3 has 15 residues. The CDR3 loop reads CASRPRAGVTGELFF. CDR3 bases: TGTGCCAGCAGGCCCCGAGCGGGAGTCACCGGGGAGCTGTTTTTT.

This clone was seen a few times. CDR3 residues: CASSQEVPGEHNEQFF. The CDR3 nucleotides are TGCGCCAGCAGCCAAGAGGTGCCCGGAGAACACAATGAGCAGTTCTTC. The V and J genes are TRBV4-3 and TRBJ2-1; D gene unclear. With 0 bases removed from V and 5 bases from J, the gap between germline ends came to 14 bases. This CDR3 spans 16 amino acids. Germline CDR1 reads LGHNA; CDR2 reads YSLEER.

The chain combines TRBV30 with TRBJ1-5, with TRBD1 identical over 8 bases. CDR1 and CDR2 (germline): GTSNPN, SVGIG (reference sequence). Trimming took 0 bases from V and 0 from J; bases not matched to a gene: 10. This CDR3 is 18 amino acids long. CDR3 protein: CAWSVPRTGYYSNQPQHF. The CDR3, as DNA: TGTGCCTGGAGTGTTCCAAGGACAGGGTACTATAGCAATCAGCCCCAGCATTTT.

This clone was counted only a few times. This chain connects TRBV5-4 to TRBJ2-5; TRBD1 agrees at 7 bases. Germline trimming cut 1 base from V and 7 bases from J; bases unmatched to any gene: 10. CDR3 length: 15 residues. Germline CDR1 is SGHNT and CDR2 is YYREEE (reference sequence). CDR3 amino acids: CASSLRGGGMGTQYF. The CDR3 DNA reads as TGTGCCAGCAGCTTGAGAGGGGGCGGTATGGGGACCCAGTACTTC. The variable domain in full, with the rest retrieved from reference TRBV5-4 and TRBJ2-5, is ETGVTQSPTHLIKTRGQQVTLRCSSQSGHNTVSWYQQALGQGPQFIFQYYREEENGRGNFPPRFSGLQFPNYSSELNVNALELDDSALYLCASSLRGGGMGTQYFGPGTRLLVL.

This chain links TRBV28 with TRBJ2-3; D perhaps matches TRBD2 (5 bases). Germline V lookup: CDR1 MDHEN, CDR2 SYDVKM. V gave up 4 bases and J gave up 8 bases, with 16 bases separating them. This CDR3 is built from 14 residues. The CDR3 bases are TGTGCCAGCAGTTCTCACAATAGCGCAGGTACGCAGTATTTT. It specifies CASSSHNSAGTQYF. Together with reference TRBV28 and TRBJ2-3, the CDR3 gives the full variable domain: DVKVTQSSRYLVKRTGEKVFLECVQDMDHENMFWYRQDPGLGLRLIYFSYDVKMKEKGDIPEGYSVSREKKERFSLILESASTNQTSMYLCASSSHNSAGTQYFGPGTRLTVL.

V and J are TRBV12-1 and TRBJ2-7; TRBD2 reflects the table's D call only, with no check against the DNA. TRBV12-1 is given as a pseudogene. This CDR3 spans 14 amino acids. CDR3 in amino acids: CASSFRDYSYEQYF. Here the CDR3 DNA reads TGTGCCAGCAGCTTCCGGGACTACTCCTACGAGCAGTACTTC.

The V and J genes are TRBV7-9 and TRBJ1-5; tentative D call: TRBD1 (5 bases). Trimming left V 0 bases short and J 3 bases short, with 6 bases between. Germline assignment: CDR1 SEHNR and CDR2 FQNEAQ (reference sequence). The CDR3 extends over 14 amino acids. DNA of the CDR3: TGTGCCAGCAGCTTAGCAGGGGTCAATCAGCCCCAGCATTTT. Encoded protein: CASSLAGVNQPQHF.

This chain's CDR3 is CASSLSGRAFF. Here the CDR3 DNA reads TGTGCCAGCAGTTTATCTGGGAGGGCTTTCTTT. The gene calls are TRBV27 and TRBJ1-1; the D is unclear. Germline V gene lookup returns CDR1 MNHEY and CDR2 SMNVEV (reference sequence). Trimming removed 0 bases at V and 11 bases at J, with 7 bases between. The CDR3 covers 11 residues.

The table lists this clone with a few counts. The CDR3 nucleotides are TGTGCCAGCAGCCCCTGGGGGGGAACCTCTGGAAACACCATATATTTT. Protein: CASSPWGGTSGNTIYF. The chain combines TRBV25-1 with TRBJ1-3; maybe TRBD1 (5 bases). With 6 bases removed from V and 0 bases from J, the gap between germline ends came to 15 bases. Germline V gene sequence: CDR1 MGHDK, CDR2 SYGVNS. The CDR3 length is 16 residues.